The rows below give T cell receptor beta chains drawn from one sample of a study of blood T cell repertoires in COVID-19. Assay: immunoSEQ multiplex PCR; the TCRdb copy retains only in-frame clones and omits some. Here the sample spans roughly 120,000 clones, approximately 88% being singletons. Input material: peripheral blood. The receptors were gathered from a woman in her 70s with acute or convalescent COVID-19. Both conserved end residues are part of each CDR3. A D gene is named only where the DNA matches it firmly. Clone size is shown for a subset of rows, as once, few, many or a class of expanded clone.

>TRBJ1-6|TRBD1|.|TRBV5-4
TGTGCCAGCAGCGGAGGGGGCTGGTCTGATTCACCCCTCCACTTT
CASSGGGWSDSPLHF
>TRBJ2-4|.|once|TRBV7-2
TGTGCCAGCAGCTTTAGCGGAGGCGGGGCCAAAAACATTCAGTACTTC
CASSFSGGGAKNIQYF
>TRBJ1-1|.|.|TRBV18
TGTGCCAGCTCACCATCCAGGGCCACTGAAGCTTTCTTT
CASSPSRATEAFF
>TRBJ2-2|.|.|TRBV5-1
TGCGCCAGCTCGCCGGCGGGCCTAAACACCGGGGAGCTGTTTTTT
CASSPAGLNTGELFF
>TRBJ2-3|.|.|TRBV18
TGTGCCAGCTCTCTAGGAGGGGGCACAGATACGCAGTATTTT
CASSLGGGTDTQYF
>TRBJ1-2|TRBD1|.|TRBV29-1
TGCAGCGTTGACCGGGACAGGGAGTCTAATGGCTACACCTTC
CSVDRDRESNGYTF
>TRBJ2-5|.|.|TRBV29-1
TGCAGCGTTGCTTTGGAGACCCAGTACTTC
CSVALETQYF
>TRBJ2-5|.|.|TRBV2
TGTGCCAGCAAGAGGGAGGTGGCCCAAGAGACCCAGTACTTC
CASKREVAQETQYF
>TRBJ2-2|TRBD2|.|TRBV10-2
TGCGCCAGCAGTGAAACAGCGGGAGGGCCCGATACCGGGGAGCTGTTTTTT
CASSETAGGPDTGELFF
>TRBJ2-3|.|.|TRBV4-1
TGCGCCAGCAGCCACCTCACCTCTAGGAGGGATACGCAGTATTTT
CASSHLTSRRDTQYF
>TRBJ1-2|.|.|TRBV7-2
TGTGCCAGCAGCTTGTCGTCGTGGAGTGGCTACACCTTC
CASSLSSWSGYTF
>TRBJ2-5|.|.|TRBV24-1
TGTGCCACCAGTGATTGGAAGACTAGTCCGGAGACCCAGTACTTC
CATSDWKTSPETQYF
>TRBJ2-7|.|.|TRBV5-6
TGTGCCAGCAGCTTTCGCAGAACCGAGCAGTACTTC
CASSFRRTEQYF
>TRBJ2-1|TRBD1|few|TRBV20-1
TGCAGTGCTAGTGCAACAGGGGGGTCCTACAATGAGCAGTTCTTC
CSASATGGSYNEQFF
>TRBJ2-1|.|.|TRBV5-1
TGCGCCAGCAGTAGGGGACTGTTTCAATACAATGAGCAGTTCTTC
CASSRGLFQYNEQFF
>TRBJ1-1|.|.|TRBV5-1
TGCGCCAGCAGTCCGGGGGTCGTGAACACTGAAGCTTTCTTT
CASSPGVVNTEAFF
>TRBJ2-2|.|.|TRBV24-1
TGTGCCACCAGTGACGCGACAGCGAACACCGGGGAGCTGTTTTTT
CATSDATANTGELFF
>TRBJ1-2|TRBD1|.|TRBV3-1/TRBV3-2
TGTGCCAGCAGCCCTTCAGGGGGCGGCTATGGCTACACCTTC
CASSPSGGGYGYTF
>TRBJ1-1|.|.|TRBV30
TGTGCCTGGAGGGGCCAGGCGAACACTGAAGCTTTCTTT
CAWRGQANTEAFF
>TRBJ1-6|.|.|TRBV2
TGTGCCAGCAGTGAGGGGCCCCATTCACCCCTCCACTTT
CASSEGPHSPLHF
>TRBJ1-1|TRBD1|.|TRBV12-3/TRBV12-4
TGTGCCAGCCTCAATACACAGGGGACTGAAGCTTTCTTT
CASLNTQGTEAFF
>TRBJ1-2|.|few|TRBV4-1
TGCGCCAGCAGCCATGATCCGGGCTATGGCTACACCTTC
CASSHDPGYGYTF
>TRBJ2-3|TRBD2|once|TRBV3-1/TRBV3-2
TGTGCCAGCAGCCAAGATTCGGTAGCGGGGGAGGACACAGATACGCAGTATTTT
CASSQDSVAGEDTDTQYF
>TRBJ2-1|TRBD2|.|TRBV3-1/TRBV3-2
TGTGCCAGCAGCCCAGCGGGAGGGCCCTACAATGAGCAGTTCTTC
CASSPAGGPYNEQFF
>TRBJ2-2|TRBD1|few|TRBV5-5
TGTGCCAGCAGCGTCCTCCGGGACAGGTTCAACACCGGGGAGCTGTTTTTT
CASSVLRDRFNTGELFF
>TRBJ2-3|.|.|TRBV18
TGTGCCAGCTCACCCGGGACTGGGCCAGATACGCAGTATTTT
CASSPGTGPDTQYF
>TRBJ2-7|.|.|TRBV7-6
TGTGCCAGCAGCTTATTGACAGACTACGAGCAGTACTTC
CASSLLTDYEQYF
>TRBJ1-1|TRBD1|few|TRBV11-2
TGTGCCAGCAGCCGGGGGGCAGGGGGCATGAACACTGAAGCTTTCTTT
CASSRGAGGMNTEAFF
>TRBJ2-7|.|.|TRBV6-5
TGTGCCAGCAGGATTAGCGGAGACCCCTCCTACGAGCAGTACTTC
CASRISGDPSYEQYF
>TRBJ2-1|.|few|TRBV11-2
TGTGCCAGCAGCTTACATGCGGTGGGCTACAATGAGCAGTTCTTC
CASSLHAVGYNEQFF
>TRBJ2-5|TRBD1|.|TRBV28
TGTGCCAGCAGTTTGCCGACAGGGGGCGCGGAGACCCAGTACTTC
CASSLPTGGAETQYF
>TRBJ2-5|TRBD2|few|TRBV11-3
TGTGCCAGCAGCCCAGGGACTAGCGGCTTACAAGAGACCCAGTACTTC
CASSPGTSGLQETQYF
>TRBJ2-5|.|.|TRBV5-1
TGCGCCAGCAGCCCGGAGCGCCAAGAGACCCAGTACTTC
CASSPERQETQYF
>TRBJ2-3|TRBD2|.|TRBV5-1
TGCGCCAGCAGGCTAGCGGGGGGGAGCACAGATACGCAGTATTTT
CASRLAGGSTDTQYF
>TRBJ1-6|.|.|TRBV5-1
TGCGCCAGCAGCTTCGGGGAGGATAATTCACCCCTCCACTTT
CASSFGEDNSPLHF
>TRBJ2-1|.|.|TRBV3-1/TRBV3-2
TGTGCCAGCAGCCCCCTAGCCGTCTCCTACAATGAGCAGTTCTTC
CASSPLAVSYNEQFF
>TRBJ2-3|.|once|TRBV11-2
TGTGCCAGCAGCTTATCAGGCTTCACAGATACGCAGTATTTT
CASSLSGFTDTQYF
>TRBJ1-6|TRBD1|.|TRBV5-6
TGTGCCAGCAGCGTTGACAGGGGGCGGGCCTCTGGGAATTCACCCCTCCACTTT
CASSVDRGRASGNSPLHF
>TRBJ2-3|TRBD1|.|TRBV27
TGTGCCAGCAGTCCGGACAGGGTTATCCCAGATACGCAGTATTTT
CASSPDRVIPDTQYF
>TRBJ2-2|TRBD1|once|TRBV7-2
TGTGCCAGCAGCTTATTCTACCGGGGACAGGGATCGGGGGAGCTGTTTTTT
CASSLFYRGQGSGELFF
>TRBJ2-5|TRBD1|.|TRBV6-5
TGTGCCAGCAGTTGGACAGGGCCGGAGACCCAGTACTTC
CASSWTGPETQYF
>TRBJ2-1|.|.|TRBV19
TGTGCCAGTAGTAGTCGGGCGGGTAGCTCCTACAATGAGCAGTTCTTC
CASSSRAGSSYNEQFF
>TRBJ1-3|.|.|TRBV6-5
TGTGCCAGCAGGCCGGGACACTTCTCTGGAAACACCATATATTTT
CASRPGHFSGNTIYF
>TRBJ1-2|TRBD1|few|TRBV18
TGTGCCAGCTCACCGCAGGGGGCGCAGGATGGCTACACCTTC
CASSPQGAQDGYTF
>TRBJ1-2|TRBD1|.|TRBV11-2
TGTGCCAGCAGCTCGGGACAGCTCGGCTACACCTTC
CASSSGQLGYTF